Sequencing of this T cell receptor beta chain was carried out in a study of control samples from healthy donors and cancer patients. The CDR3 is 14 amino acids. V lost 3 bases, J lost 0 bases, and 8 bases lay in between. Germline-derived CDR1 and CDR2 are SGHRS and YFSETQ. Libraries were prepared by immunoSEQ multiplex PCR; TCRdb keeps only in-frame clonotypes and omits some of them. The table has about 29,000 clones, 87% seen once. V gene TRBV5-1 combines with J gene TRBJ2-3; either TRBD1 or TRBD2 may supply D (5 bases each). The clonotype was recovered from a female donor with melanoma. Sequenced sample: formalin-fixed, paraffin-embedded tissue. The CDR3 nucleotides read TGCGCCAGCAGCTCCGGGGCCAGCACAGATACGCAGTATTTT. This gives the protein CASSSGASTDTQYF.